This T cell receptor beta chain emerged from a study of blood T cell repertoires in COVID-19. Looking at the study overall: Samples representing acute and convalescent COVID-19 were sourced from the United States, Italy and Spain.

Patients of the Seattle cohort, enrolled during active infection, were followed longitudinally. Per the study methods: Amplification of reference gene primers was used by the study to estimate nucleated cell counts. Here immunoSEQ multiplex PCR was the method, and the copy in TCRdb shows in-frame clones only, minus some. V, J and clone size were drawn from that table, and D and trimming were deduced from the DNA. The repertoire holds over 70,000 clones, with roughly three quarters as singletons. The CDR3 contains 16 residues. V was clipped by 6 bases and J by 2 bases, with 19 bases between them. Germline CDR1 and CDR2: MNHEY and SVGEGT.

The rearrangement uses TRBV6-2 or TRBV6-3 and TRBJ1-2; D perhaps matches TRBD1 (6 bases). What was sequenced was peripheral blood. This TCR was sampled from a man aged 65 to 85 with COVID-19, enrolled during active disease. The CDR3 coding sequence is TGTGCCAGCAGCCCCGGGGGGGGGCGCTGGAACTATGGCTACACCTTC. This encodes CASSPGGGRWNYGYTF.